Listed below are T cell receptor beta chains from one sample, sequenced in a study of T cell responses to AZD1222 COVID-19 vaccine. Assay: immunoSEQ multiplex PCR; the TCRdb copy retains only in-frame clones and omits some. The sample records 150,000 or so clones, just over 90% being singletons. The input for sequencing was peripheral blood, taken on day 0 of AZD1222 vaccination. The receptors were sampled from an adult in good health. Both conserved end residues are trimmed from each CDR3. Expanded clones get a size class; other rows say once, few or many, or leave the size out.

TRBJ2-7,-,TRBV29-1,SVFERDYPYEQY
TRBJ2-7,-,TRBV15,ATSRTGGLYEQY
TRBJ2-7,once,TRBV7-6,ASSLGVRTSDEQY
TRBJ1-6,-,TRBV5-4,ASSYLTGSYNSPLH
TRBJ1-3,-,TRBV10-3,AISEGLGGRNGNTIY
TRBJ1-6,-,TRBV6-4,ASSVQGHNSPLH
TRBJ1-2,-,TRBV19,ASSIAPPGQMLNYGYT
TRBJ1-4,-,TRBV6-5,ASSPQTGVNEKLF
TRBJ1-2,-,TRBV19,ASSITNYGYT
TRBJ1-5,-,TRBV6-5,ASSSSTTGNQPQH
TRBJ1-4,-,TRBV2,ASRADGNEKLF
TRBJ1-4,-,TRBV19,ASSTGGATNEKLF
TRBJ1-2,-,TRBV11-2,ASSLSPSYGYT
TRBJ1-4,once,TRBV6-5,ASRLSRDGSGKLF
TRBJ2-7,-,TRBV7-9,ASSRALPHEQY
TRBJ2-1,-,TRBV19,ASSIFRTSGYNEQF
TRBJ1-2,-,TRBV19,ASSIIGQGYGYT
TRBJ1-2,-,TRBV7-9,ASSFGWGTGYRGYT
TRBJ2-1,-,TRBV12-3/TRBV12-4,ASSLEKSTGQF
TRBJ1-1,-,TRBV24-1,ATSDPRGNTEAF
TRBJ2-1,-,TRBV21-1,ASSRRLADTYNEQF
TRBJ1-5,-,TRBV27,ASSFTGRNQPQH
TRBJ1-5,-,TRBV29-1,SVAVGDRNQPQH
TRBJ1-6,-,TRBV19,ASSPVGIYNSPLH
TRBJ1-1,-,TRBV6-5,ASTVTGSEAF
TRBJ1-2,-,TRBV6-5,ASSLTGKAGYT
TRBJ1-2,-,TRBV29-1,SVDMVRGVYGYT
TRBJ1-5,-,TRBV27,ASSPDTAGTNQPQH
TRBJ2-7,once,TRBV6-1,ASSEAGTSGRSNSYEQY
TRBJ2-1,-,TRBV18,ASSPSSAGKVQF
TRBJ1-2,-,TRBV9,ASSVEAGGFNYGYT
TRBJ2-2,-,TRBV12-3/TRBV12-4,ASSLNTGELF
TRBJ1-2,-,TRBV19,ASSPSPGQSYGYT
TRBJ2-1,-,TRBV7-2,ASSLESRNWEF
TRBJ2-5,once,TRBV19,ASSIRDRSIAGGRVRETQY
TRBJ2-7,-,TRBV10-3,AISDTVDRTNYEQY
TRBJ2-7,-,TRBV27,ASSSGRGEQY
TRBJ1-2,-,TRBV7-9,ASSLRDRGVYT
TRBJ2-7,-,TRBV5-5,ASSMGPAGGRLYEQY
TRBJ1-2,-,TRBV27,ASSLEGNYGYT
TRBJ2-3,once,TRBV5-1,ASSLLRGITDTQY
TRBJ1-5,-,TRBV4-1,ASSRDVGNQPQH
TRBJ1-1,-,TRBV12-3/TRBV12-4,ASSRNGAEAF
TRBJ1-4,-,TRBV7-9,ASSLAGSSSRGHEKLF
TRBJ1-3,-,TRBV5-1,ASSITTGAGNTIY
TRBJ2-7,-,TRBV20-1,SASSTSGYEQY
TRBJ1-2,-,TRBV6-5,AEGGREAYGYT
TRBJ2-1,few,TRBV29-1,SVDGTSGYNWDEQF
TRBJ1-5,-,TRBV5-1,ANSLEWGNQPQH
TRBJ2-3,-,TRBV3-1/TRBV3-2,ASSQLAGGHTDTQY
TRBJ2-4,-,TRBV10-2,ASRASLGGAKNIQY
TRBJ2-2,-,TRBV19,ASSIKAPINTGELF
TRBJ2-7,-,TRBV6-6,ASSYAGDGIRSEQY